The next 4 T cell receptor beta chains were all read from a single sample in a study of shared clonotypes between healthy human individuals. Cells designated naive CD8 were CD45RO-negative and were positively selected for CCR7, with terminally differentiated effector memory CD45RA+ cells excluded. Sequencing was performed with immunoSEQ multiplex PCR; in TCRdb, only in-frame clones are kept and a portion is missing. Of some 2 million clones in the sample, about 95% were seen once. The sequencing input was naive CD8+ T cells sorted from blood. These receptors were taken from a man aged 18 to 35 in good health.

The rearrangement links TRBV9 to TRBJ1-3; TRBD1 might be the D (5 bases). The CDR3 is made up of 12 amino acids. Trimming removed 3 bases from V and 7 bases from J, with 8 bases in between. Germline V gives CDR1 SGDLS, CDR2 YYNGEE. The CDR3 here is CASSAQGNTIYF. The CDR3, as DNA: TGTGCCAGCAGCGCGCAGGGTAACACCATATATTTT. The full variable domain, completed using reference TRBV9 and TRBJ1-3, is DSGVTQTPKHLITATGQRVTLRCSPRSGDLSVYWYQQSLDQGLQFLIQYYNGEERAKGNILERFSAQQFPDLHSELNLSSLELGDSALYFCASSAQGNTIYFGEGSWLTVV.

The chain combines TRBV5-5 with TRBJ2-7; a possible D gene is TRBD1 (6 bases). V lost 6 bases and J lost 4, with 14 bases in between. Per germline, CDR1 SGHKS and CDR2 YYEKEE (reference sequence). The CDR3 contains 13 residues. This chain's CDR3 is CASTFLGAYEQYF. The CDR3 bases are TGTGCCAGCACTTTTCTGGGGGCGTACGAGCAGTACTTC. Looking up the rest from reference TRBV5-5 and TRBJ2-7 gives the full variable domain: DAGVTQSPTHLIKTRGQQVTLRCSPISGHKSVSWYQQVLGQGPQFIFQYYEKEERGRGNFPDRFSARQFPNYSSELNVNALLLGDSALYLCASTFLGAYEQYFGPGTRLTVT.

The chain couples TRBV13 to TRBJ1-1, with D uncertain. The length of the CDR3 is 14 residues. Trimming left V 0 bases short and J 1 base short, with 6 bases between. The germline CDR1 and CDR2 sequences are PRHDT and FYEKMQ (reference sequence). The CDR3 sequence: CASSLGQRNTEAFF. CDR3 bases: TGTGCCAGCAGCTTAGGACAGAGGAACACTGAAGCTTTCTTT.

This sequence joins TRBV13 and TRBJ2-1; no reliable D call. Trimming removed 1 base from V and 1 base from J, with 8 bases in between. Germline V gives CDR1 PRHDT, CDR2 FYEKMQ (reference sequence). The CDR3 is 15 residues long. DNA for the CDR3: TGTGCCAGCAGCTTAGCCCCGACTTCCTACAATGAGCAGTTCTTC. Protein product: CASSLAPTSYNEQFF.